The subject of this entry is one T cell receptor (beta chain). Germline V gene data show CDR1 as SEHNR and CDR2 as FQNEAQ (reference sequence). The length of the CDR3 is 13 residues. Losses at the gene ends were 10 bases for V and 2 bases for J; bases not matched to a gene: 7. These data come from a study of control samples from healthy donors and cancer patients. TCRdb's copy holds only in-frame clones and misses some; the assay was immunoSEQ multiplex PCR. The data contain around 94,000 clones, about 85% of them singletons. Material: blood. The V call is TRBV7-9, the J call TRBJ2-7, with 8 positions matching TRBD2. The origin of this receptor is a woman aged 50 to 65 in good health. CDR3 in DNA: TGTGCCACCTCGGGGGGGAGGGCCTACGAGCAGTACTTC. Translating gives CATSGGRAYEQYF.